These 10 T cell receptor beta chains originate from one sample sequenced in a study of blood T cell repertoires in COVID-19. Assay used: immunoSEQ multiplex PCR; TCRdb lists only in-frame clones, some missing. Of roughly 330,000 clones in the sample, over 75% were seen once. The material sequenced was PBMCs or T cells enriched from blood (not recorded which). These receptors all come from a woman aged 30 to 39 who had recovered from COVID-19.

The rearrangement uses TRBV11-2 and TRBJ2-5, with 10 positions matching TRBD2. The CDR3 spans 18 residues. The ends lost 1 base at V and 5 bases at J; junction bases unmatched: 13. Germline-derived CDR1 and CDR2 are SGHAT and FQNNGV. In nucleotides, the CDR3 is TGTGCCAGCAGCTTAGCACTAGCGGGAATATCGTTTCGGGAGACCCAGTACTTC. Residues: CASSLALAGISFRETQYF.

The CDR3 spells CASSINGEGKTEAFF. Here the CDR3 DNA reads TGTGCCAGCAGCATAAACGGGGAGGGGAAAACTGAAGCTTTCTTT. The rearrangement links TRBV21-1 to TRBJ1-1. TRBV21-1 represents a pseudogene. The CDR3 contains 15 residues.

The V and J genes are TRBV9 and TRBJ2-5; weak D call: TRBD2 (6 bases). Trimming cost V 1 base and J 5 bases, with 18 bases left between them. Germline V gene lookup returns CDR1 SGDLS and CDR2 YYNGEE. There are 16 residues in the CDR3. The CDR3 DNA reads as TGTGCCAGCAGCGTACAGCCAGGACTACCAATTGAGACCCAGTACTTC. This translates into CASSVQPGLPIETQYF.

Details on this clone: Different DNA sequences within this sample yield the same CDR3. The chain links TRBV6-5 to TRBJ1-2; possible D gene TRBD1, 5 bases. CDR1 MNHEY and CDR2 SVGAGI come from the germline V gene. V lost 0 bases to trimming and J lost 3 bases, with 8 bases between them. The CDR3 runs to 14 residues. The CDR3 DNA follows: TGTGCCAGCAGTTACTCAGGAGGGGACTATGGCTACACCTTC. It encodes CASSYSGGDYGYTF.

The chain carries TRBV23-1 and TRBJ2-7, with 7 bases lining up with TRBD1. TRBV23-1 falls under the ORF class, with uncertain function. Unmatched junction bases numbered 6, after V lost 4 bases and J lost 3 bases. The CDR3 loop spans 14 amino acids. This CDR3 reads CASSRGTANYEQYF. CDR3 DNA: TGCGCCAGCAGTCGAGGGACAGCCAACTACGAGCAGTACTTC.

This rearrangement joins TRBV7-9 to TRBJ1-3; D possibly corresponds to TRBD1 (5 bases). Per germline, CDR1 SEHNR and CDR2 FQNEAQ (reference sequence). Trimming shortened V by 5 bases and J by 0 bases, and 23 bases separated the two germline ends. The CDR3 runs to 19 residues. The CDR3 DNA is TGTGCCAGCAGCGTCGACGGCGGGGACCTACAGAGCTCTGGAAACACCATATATTTT. It translates to CASSVDGGDLQSSGNTIYF.

This chain links TRBV3-1 (or the pseudogene TRBV3-2) with TRBJ1-2; D call uncertain. Germline V gives CDR1 LGHDT, CDR2 YNNKEL (reference sequence). V lost 6 bases and J lost 8, with 10 bases in between. The CDR3 length is 11 residues. The CDR3 protein is CASSFNRGYTF. The CDR3 DNA reads TGTGCCAGCAGTTTCAACCGGGGCTACACCTTC.

This rearrangement joins TRBV28 to TRBJ2-5; 12 positions match TRBD2. This CDR3 spans 14 amino acids. The junction had 5 bases not matched to a gene; V was cut back by 5 bases and J by 7 bases. The germline CDR1 and CDR2 sequences are MDHEN and SYDVKM. The CDR3 loop reads CASSPVLAGGTQYF. The CDR3 DNA reads TGTGCCAGCAGTCCCGTACTAGCGGGGGGGACCCAGTACTTC.

The V and J genes are TRBV2 and TRBJ2-7; D possibly corresponds to TRBD2 (6 bases). The V and J ends lost 10 bases and 5 bases respectively, with 15 bases between them. Germline CDR1 SNHLY, CDR2 FYNNEI. The CDR3 runs to 12 residues. CDR3 sequence: CATSLEGNEQYF. The CDR3 DNA reads as TGTGCCACTTCACTGGAGGGGAACGAGCAGTACTTC.

This clone was recorded once. CDR3 nucleotide sequence: TGTGCCAGCAGTCGTAGTGTTCCCGATAATTCACCCCTCCACTTT. This gives the protein CASSRSVPDNSPLHF. V is TRBV6-5 and J is TRBJ1-6; D is uncertain. Per the germline V gene, CDR1 is MNHEY and CDR2 is SVGAGI. The CDR3 spans 15 residues. Trimming stripped 5 bases from V and 5 bases from J, with 13 bases between.